The source of this T cell receptor (beta chain) is a study of cytomegalovirus exposure and HLA in healthy donors. General study results and limits: TCR beta chains numbering more than 150 were designated cytomegalovirus-associated. Sequence variants that were highly shared formed a cluster that was likely a sequencing artifact.

V lost 5 bases, J lost 0 bases, and 5 bases stayed unmatched. Germline CDR1 and CDR2: SGHRS and YFSETQ. The CDR3 runs 15 residues. Primers for the PCR totalled 60 Vbeta and 13 Jbeta. TCRdb's table, derived via immunoSEQ multiplex PCR, lists solely in-frame clones and lacks some. Of 150,000 to 200,000 clones listed, over 70% were seen once; the top ten hold 2.5% to 3.5%. This clone has only one observation. What it binds is unknown. This sequence originates from a woman aged 50 to 60 in good health and CMV-seropositive. The gene calls are TRBV5-1 and TRBJ2-1; 7 bases are shared with TRBD2. Sequencing used PBMCs. This CDR3 reads CASRLAVSSYNEQFF. CDR3 in DNA: TGCGCCAGCAGGCTAGCGGTAAGCTCCTACAATGAGCAGTTCTTC.